This T cell receptor beta chain was captured by sequencing in a study of blood T cells in healthy people across ages. Whole-study findings and limits: CMV infection status of these donors was not known. The study found more naive CD4+ cells and higher diversity in long-lived than aged donors. Older individuals had lower TCR beta diversity per million T cells (the decline was roughly linear).

V was pared by 9 bases and J by 4 bases, with 14 bases of the junction left unmatched. Germline V CDR1 and CDR2: ENHRY, SYGVKD. The CDR3 runs to 15 residues. Through a sample-barcoded 5' primer and a J-beta primer mix, a second PCR was run for roughly 7 to 12 cycles. Each cDNA molecule received a tag from a template-switch adaptor that had 12 random nucleotides. TCRdb reprocessed the 5' RACE reads with MiXCR, giving one entry per CDR3 protein. Altogether about a million distinct CDR3 sequences are present, 51% being singletons, with the ten largest covering roughly a fifth. This clonotype was counted between two and nine times. What it recognizes is unknown.

This TCR derives from a woman aged 60-75 years in good health. Sequenced material: blood. The chain links TRBV10-3 to TRBJ2-7; 8 positions agree with TRBD2. The CDR3 DNA is TGTGCCATGTCGTCCCAAGCGGGAGTCGGGTACGAGCAGTACTTC. As protein: CAMSSQAGVGYEQYF.